The 27 T cell receptor beta chains presented below share a single source sample, sequenced in a study of cytotoxic CD8 clonotypes in ibrutinib-treated CLL. The protocol was immunoSEQ multiplex PCR, while the TCRdb copy is restricted to in-frame clones and leaves out a portion. The table has under 200,000 clones, about 80% seen once. Sequencing was performed on PBMCs, taken after 12 months of ibrutinib treatment. The receptors shown here come from a human donor with chronic lymphocytic leukemia.

The V and J genes are TRBV5-5 and TRBJ2-3; 7 bases agree with TRBD1. V shed 4 bases and J 2 bases; nucleotides not matched to a gene: 7. In germline, CDR1 is SGHKS, CDR2 YYEKEE (reference sequence). CDR3 length: 15 amino acids. CDR3 sequence: CASSPKTGPTDTQYF. CDR3 nucleotides: TGTGCCAGCAGCCCAAAGACAGGGCCCACAGATACGCAGTATTTT.

This clone appeared a single time. The genes are TRBV11-3 and TRBJ1-2; 9 bases line up with TRBD1. After removal of 3 bases from V and 0 bases from J, the junction contained 11 bases not matched to a gene. This CDR3 has 18 residues. The germline V gene encodes CDR1 SGHNT and CDR2 YENEEA. CDR3 nucleotides: TGTGCCAGCAGCTTCCTCGCTCGAACAGGGGGCCCTAACTATGGCTACACCTTC. Protein: CASSFLARTGGPNYGYTF.

A remark on this clone: The junction departs from germline at one end; a sequencing error may be responsible. CDR3 in amino acids: CASSLEGVQGKF. The CDR3 bases are TGTGCCAGCAGTTTGGAGGGGGTCCAAGGGAAGTTC. V is TRBV27 and J is TRBJ2-7; D may be TRBD1 or TRBD2 (6 bases each). Germline assignment: CDR1 MNHEY and CDR2 SMNVEV (reference sequence). CDR3 size: 12 residues.

The genes are TRBV7-8 and TRBJ1-2; a weak D match, TRBD1 (5 bases). V shed 0 bases and J shed 8 bases, with 16 bases lying between them. CDR3 length: 15 residues. CDR1 and CDR2 from the germline V gene are SGHVS and FQNEAQ. DNA of the CDR3: TGTGCCAGCAGCTTAGCCGGGGCGGGGACGGTCGGCTACACCTTC. Translation gives CASSLAGAGTVGYTF.

This clone was detected a few times. At one of its ends the junction is not consistent with the germline gene, which may arise from a read error. The chain combines TRBV7-7 with TRBJ2-7; the match to TRBD2 covers 10 bases. There are 13 residues in the CDR3. Per the germline V gene, CDR1 is SSHAT and CDR2 is FNYEAQ (reference sequence). CDR3 residues: CASSASGGGEQYF. The CDR3 region has the DNA TGTGCTAGCAGCGCAAGCGGGGGGGGCGAGCAGTACTTC.

This chain uses TRBV7-3 with TRBJ2-7; unclear D gene. The CDR3 length is 12 residues. The ends were cut back, 3 bases at V and 5 bases at J, with 8 bases in the middle. CDR1 is SGHTA and CDR2 is FQGTGA in the germline V gene. CDR3 loop: CASSLGSHEQYF. The CDR3 DNA reads as TGTGCCAGCAGCTTGGGATCCCACGAGCAGTACTTC.

The chain links TRBV27 to TRBJ2-5, with 7 bases identical to TRBD2. The CDR3 sequence is 15 residues long. CDR1 is MNHEY and CDR2 is SMNVEV in the germline V gene (reference sequence). Trimming took 8 bases from V and 0 from J; bases not matched to a gene: 9. The CDR3 protein is CASPTGGGYQETQYF. The CDR3 coding sequence is TGTGCCAGCCCAACTGGGGGGGGGTACCAAGAGACCCAGTACTTC.

The genes are TRBV18 and TRBJ1-2; 7 positions agree with TRBD1. The V gene end was trimmed by 6 bases and the J gene end by 6 bases; junction bases not matched to a gene: 4. This CDR3 has 12 amino acids. CDR1 is KGHSH, CDR2 LQKENI, per germline. The CDR3 DNA sequence: TGTGCCAGCTCCCAGACAGGGAATGGCTACACCTTC. Amino acid sequence: CASSQTGNGYTF.

This clone was seen only once. The genes are TRBV7-9 and TRBJ2-2, with D possibly TRBD2 on 7 matching bases. The germline gives CDR1 SEHNR, CDR2 FQNEAQ (reference sequence). Between the trimmed V and J ends, which lost 1 base and 0 bases, there was a span of 12 bases. CDR3 length: 17 residues. The CDR3 spells CASSLGGGGTNTGELFF. The CDR3 nucleotides read TGTGCCAGCAGCTTAGGCGGGGGCGGAACGAACACCGGGGAGCTGTTTTTT.

The CDR3 region has the DNA TGTGCCAGCAGCCAAGAAACGGACAGGTGGATACGCAATCAGCCCCAGCATTTT. It translates to CASSQETDRWIRNQPQHF. J is TRBJ1-5 and V is TRBV4-2; 7 bases align to TRBD1. Germline assignment: CDR1 LGHNA and CDR2 YNFKEQ. Germline trimming cut 0 bases from V and 2 bases from J; bases unmatched to any gene: 10. There are 18 residues in the CDR3.

V and J are TRBV19 and TRBJ2-4, with 7 bases aligning to TRBD1. Per the germline V gene, CDR1 is LNHDA and CDR2 is SQIVND (reference sequence). CDR3 length: 14 residues. Trimming removed 4 bases from V and 15 bases from J; junction bases left unmatched: 15. The CDR3 sequence: CASSTQLGQVRLYF. The DNA of the CDR3 is TGTGCCAGTAGTACCCAGCTAGGACAGGTCCGACTGTACTTC.

The chain uses TRBV28 and TRBJ2-5; 8 bases line up with TRBD2. With 6 bases clipped from V and 2 bases from J, the junction kept 5 bases outside the gene matches. This CDR3 has 14 residues. Germline CDR1 and CDR2: MDHEN and SYDVKM. The CDR3 nucleotides are TGTGCCAGCAGACTCGGGACTAGTCAAGAGACCCAGTACTTC. Translating it yields CASRLGTSQETQYF.

The V call is TRBV5-1, the J call TRBJ1-1, with D maybe TRBD1 (5 bases). The V end was cut by 1 base, the J end by 0 bases, with 13 bases between. Germline CDR1 is SGHRS and CDR2 is YFSETQ. This CDR3 comprises 16 residues. CDR3 sequence (DNA): TGCGCCAGCAGCTTGTTTGGGGCAGCCATGAACACTGAAGCTTTCTTT. It specifies CASSLFGAAMNTEAFF.

V and J are TRBV5-6 and TRBJ2-5, with 13 nucleotides matching TRBD2. This CDR3 region has 15 residues. Germline CDR1 reads SGHDT; CDR2 reads YYEEEE. J was trimmed by 1 base and V by 5 bases; bases with no gene match: 2. The CDR3 spells CASRRTSGGQETQYF. CDR3 DNA sequence: TGTGCCAGCAGACGGACTAGCGGGGGCCAAGAGACCCAGTACTTC.

This clone was seen a handful of times. This sequence joins TRBV5-1 and TRBJ2-3; 7 bases line up with TRBD1. The CDR3 loop spans 15 amino acids. V shed 3 bases, J shed 1 base, and the junction held 5 bases outside the gene matches. Per the germline V gene, CDR1 is SGHRS and CDR2 is YFSETQ. CDR3 coding DNA: TGCGCCAGCAGCTCAAGACAGGGAGGCACAGATACGCAGTATTTT. Translating gives CASSSRQGGTDTQYF.

The chain links TRBV6-5 to TRBJ2-1; D might be TRBD1 (6 bases). The V gene lost 4 bases and the J gene lost 1 base, with 11 bases spanning the gap. The CDR3 consists of 15 residues. CDR1 is MNHEY and CDR2 is SVGAGI in the germline V gene. For the CDR3, the DNA is TGTGCCAGCAGTTTAAGAGGACAGTCCTACAATGAGCAGTTCTTC. The encoded protein is CASSLRGQSYNEQFF.

The rearrangement joins TRBV2 to TRBJ1-1; D might be TRBD1 (5 bases). Between the trimmed V and J ends, which lost 3 bases and 1 base, there was a span of 12 bases. This CDR3 is 15 amino acids long. Germline CDR1 is SNHLY and CDR2 is FYNNEI. In DNA form, the CDR3 reads TGTGCCAGCAGTGAGGCGTCAGGGAAGAACACTGAAGCTTTCTTT. Translated, it gives CASSEASGKNTEAFF.

V usage is TRBV7-4 and J usage is TRBJ2-1; 8 nucleotides align to TRBD2. Germline V gives CDR1 SGHVT, CDR2 SQSDAQ. The V segment lost 4 bases and the J segment 2 bases; nucleotides outside the gene matches: 7. The CDR3 is 16 amino acids. CDR3 loop: CASSYRLASAYNEQFF. As DNA, the CDR3 is TGTGCCAGCAGCTATAGACTAGCGAGCGCCTACAATGAGCAGTTCTTC. The full variable domain, with the rest looked up from reference TRBV7-4 and TRBJ2-1, is GAGVSQSPRYKVAKRGRDVALRCDSISGHVTLYWYRQTLGQGSEVLTYSQSDAQRDKSGRPSGRFSAERPERSVSTLKIQRTEQGDSAVYLCASSYRLASAYNEQFFGPGTRLTVL.

The rearrangement links TRBV5-4 to TRBJ2-3; maybe TRBD1 (5 bases). CDR1 is SGHNT, CDR2 YYREEE, per germline (reference sequence). Deletions cut 3 bases from V and 0 bases from J, with 23 bases between. The CDR3 extends over 19 amino acids. CDR3 residues: CASSSAWGDVMFSTDTQYF. In nucleotides, the CDR3 is TGTGCCAGCAGCTCGGCATGGGGCGACGTAATGTTTAGCACAGATACGCAGTATTTT.

This clone has a single count. The chain recombines TRBV12-5 with TRBJ1-6; D is unclear. V was clipped by 5 bases and J by 0 bases, with 8 bases between them. Germline lookup yields CDR1 LGHNT and CDR2 FRNRAP. This CDR3 region has 15 residues. Written as DNA, the CDR3 is TGTGCTAGTGGTAGAGTCAGCTCCTATAATTCACCCCTCCACTTT. Translating gives CASGRVSSYNSPLHF.

This clone was seen a few times. The chain is built from TRBV6-5 and TRBJ2-3, with no clear D. V shed 6 bases and J shed 4 bases, with 14 bases lying between them. CDR3 length: 14 residues. Germline V gene lookup returns CDR1 MNHEY and CDR2 SVGAGI. CDR3 sequence (DNA): TGTGCCAGCAGCTCCGGGTGGGCGGCAGATACGCAGTATTTT. Its translation: CASSSGWAADTQYF.

J is TRBJ2-1 and V is TRBV5-1; 8 nucleotides match TRBD1. CDR1 is SGHRS and CDR2 is YFSETQ in the germline V gene. The ends lost 4 bases at V and 5 bases at J; junction bases unmatched: 5. The CDR3 is 14 amino acids. CDR3 region: CASSHRDRHNEQFF. As DNA, the CDR3 is TGCGCCAGCAGCCACCGGGACAGGCACAATGAGCAGTTCTTC.

This chain uses TRBV5-1 with TRBJ1-1, with 7 bases matching TRBD1. Germline V gives CDR1 SGHRS, CDR2 YFSETQ. V dropped 0 bases and J dropped 4; count of bases not matched to a gene: 9. There are 16 residues in the CDR3. This CDR3 reads CASSLAGGGVSTEAFF. CDR3 nucleotide sequence: TGCGCCAGCAGCTTGGCCGGAGGGGGCGTCAGCACTGAAGCTTTCTTT.

The chain couples TRBV30 to TRBJ1-2; 8 positions agree with TRBD1. The CDR3 has 17 residues. V lost 4 bases, J lost 2 bases, and 15 bases stayed unmatched. Germline CDR1 is GTSNPN and CDR2 is SVGIG (reference sequence). The CDR3 nucleotides are TGTGCCTGGATCGCCGGCCAGGGGGCGAGATTAAACTATGGCTACACCTTC. Encoded protein: CAWIAGQGARLNYGYTF.

V and J are TRBV10-3 and TRBJ2-2; D ambiguous. There are 12 residues in the CDR3. Germline CDR1 is ENHRY and CDR2 is SYGVKD. Trimming removed 6 bases from V and 2 bases from J, with 4 bases in between. CDR3 DNA sequence: TGTGCCATCAGAACCAACACCGGGGAGCTGTTTTTT. Amino acids: CAIRTNTGELFF.

The chain joins TRBV28 to TRBJ2-1; 7 positions match TRBD1. The junction had 6 bases not matched to a gene; V was cut back by 3 bases and J by 13 bases. This CDR3 has 12 amino acids. CDR1 and CDR2 (germline): MDHEN, SYDVKM. Here the CDR3 DNA reads TGTGCCAGCAGTTTCCCGACAGGGACCCAGTTCTTC. Protein product: CASSFPTGTQFF.

V and J are TRBV6-5 and TRBJ2-7; 9 nucleotides agree with TRBD1. This CDR3 has 15 residues. With V trimmed by 0 bases and J by 1 base, 1 base remained unmatched. CDR1 and CDR2 (germline): MNHEY, SVGAGI. The CDR3 DNA sequence: TGTGCCAGCAGTTACTCGACAGGGGGGTCCTACGAGCAGTACTTC. Translation gives CASSYSTGGSYEQYF.